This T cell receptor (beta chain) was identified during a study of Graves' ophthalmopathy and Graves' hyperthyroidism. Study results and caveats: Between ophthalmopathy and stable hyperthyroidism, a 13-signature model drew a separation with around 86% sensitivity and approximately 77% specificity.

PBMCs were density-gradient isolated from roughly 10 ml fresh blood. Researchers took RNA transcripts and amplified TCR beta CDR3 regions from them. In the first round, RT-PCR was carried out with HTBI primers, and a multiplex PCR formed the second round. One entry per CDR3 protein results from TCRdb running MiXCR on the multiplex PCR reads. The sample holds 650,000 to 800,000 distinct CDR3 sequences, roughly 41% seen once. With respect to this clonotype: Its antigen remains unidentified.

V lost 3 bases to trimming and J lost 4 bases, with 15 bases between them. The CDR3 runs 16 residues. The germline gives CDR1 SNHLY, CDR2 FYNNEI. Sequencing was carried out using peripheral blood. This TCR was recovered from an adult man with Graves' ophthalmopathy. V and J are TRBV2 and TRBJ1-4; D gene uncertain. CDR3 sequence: CASSDRSGLVNEKLFF. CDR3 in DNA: TGTGCCAGCAGTGACCGGTCAGGCCTCGTTAATGAAAAACTGTTTTTT.